This paragraph reports one T cell receptor beta chain. Unique molecular identifiers were incorporated during preparation of the TCRbeta library. TCRdb ran MiXCR on the PCR reads and lists one entry per CDR3 protein. The table includes about 540,000 distinct CDR3 sequences, around 19% detected once. These data come from a study of T-cell reconstitution after alpha-beta-depleted transplantation in children. This receptor was identified in a human donor who donated a stem cell graft to a child with acute lymphoblastic leukemia. The source material was PBMCs from the stem cell graft donor, sampled from the stem cell graft.

CDR3 nucleotides: TGTGCCAGTAGGCCACAACCGGGGGACAGGGCCGGCGACTGGAACACCGGGGAGCTGTTTTTT. Protein: CASRPQPGDRAGDWNTGELFF. The rearrangement links TRBV19 to TRBJ2-2; 9 positions match TRBD1. Germline CDR1 and CDR2: LNHDA and SQIVND (reference sequence). J gave up 1 base and V 6 bases, and 21 bases lay outside the gene matches. The CDR3 consists of 21 residues. The complete variable domain, with remaining parts taken from reference TRBV19 and TRBJ2-2, reads DGGITQSPKYLFRKEGQNVTLSCEQNLNHDAMYWYRQDPGQGLRLIYYSQIVNDFQKGDIAEGYSVSREKKESFPLTVTSAQKNPTAFYLCASRPQPGDRAGDWNTGELFFGEGSRLTVL.